Below, 10 T cell receptor beta chains from the same sample are listed, as sequenced in a study of identical twins. MiXCR was run by TCRdb on the 5' RACE reads, yielding one entry per CDR3 protein. The sample yields some 500,000 distinct CDR3 sequences, around 20% seen once. These same records also appear under a second study, on T cells expressing NK-cell markers.

Sequenced sample: CD4+ T cells sorted from blood. These receptors were collected from a woman aged 18-29 years in good health.

The chain has TRBV9 and TRBJ2-1; TRBD2 matches at 13 bases. The length of the CDR3 is 15 residues. The V segment lost 3 bases and the J segment 8 bases; nucleotides outside the gene matches: 5. The germline V gene has CDR1 SGDLS and CDR2 YYNGEE. CDR3 sequence: CASSELAGGGDEQFF. The CDR3 DNA sequence: TGTGCCAGCAGCGAACTAGCGGGAGGGGGAGATGAGCAGTTCTTC.

Here the CDR3 reads CSASSDPPQEYF. Here the CDR3 DNA reads TGCAGTGCTAGCAGCGACCCCCCACAGGAGTATTTT. The rearrangement links TRBV20-1 to TRBJ2-3; weak D call: TRBD1 (5 bases). The germline V gene has CDR1 DFQATT and CDR2 SNEGSKA (reference sequence). The CDR3 extends over 12 amino acids. Trimming left V 3 bases short and J 13 bases short, with 17 bases between.

The V call is TRBV5-1, the J call TRBJ2-3; D remains ambiguous. CDR1 SGHRS and CDR2 YFSETQ come from the germline V gene. The CDR3 covers 17 residues. V was pared by 4 bases and J by 3 bases, with 21 bases between. Here the CDR3 reads CASSLNVVVGFTDTQYF. The CDR3 DNA is TGCGCCAGCAGCCTTAATGTAGTGGTAGGCTTTACAGATACGCAGTATTTT.

The chain employs TRBV20-1 and TRBJ1-1; D is undetermined. Trimming shortened V by 1 base and J by 3 bases, and 9 bases separated the two germline ends. CDR1 DFQATT and CDR2 SNEGSKA come from the germline V gene (reference sequence). This CDR3 has 13 amino acids. CDR3 DNA sequence: TGCAGTGCTAGAGCTGATTCCTACACTGAAGCTTTCTTT. As protein: CSARADSYTEAFF.

The J gene is TRBJ2-1, the V gene TRBV6-1; 10 nucleotides match TRBD2. J gave up 9 bases and V 5 bases, and 7 bases lay outside the gene matches. Germline assignment: CDR1 MNHNS and CDR2 SASEGT. This CDR3 spans 14 amino acids. CDR3 sequence reads: CASSSGRASGEQFF. In nucleotides, the CDR3 is TGTGCCAGCAGTAGCGGGAGGGCCTCGGGTGAGCAGTTCTTC.

This clonotype was counted ten times or more. The J gene is TRBJ2-2, the V gene TRBV6-2 or TRBV6-3; D is possibly TRBD1 (5 bases). The CDR3 spans 12 residues. Germline CDR1 MNHEY, CDR2 SVGEGT. With 2 bases removed from V and 7 bases from J, the gap between germline ends came to 5 bases. The CDR3 nucleotides read TGTGCCAGCAGTTACCAGGGCGGGGAGCTGTTTTTT. Translation: CASSYQGGELFF.

This clonotype was seen a handful of times. This chain joins TRBV25-1 and TRBJ1-1, with 8 bases that match TRBD1. This CDR3 region has 18 residues. Trimming took 4 bases from V and 0 from J; bases not matched to a gene: 13. Per germline, CDR1 MGHDK and CDR2 SYGVNS. The CDR3 loop reads CASSGPGDRSTMNTEAFF. The CDR3 DNA reads TGTGCCAGCAGTGGCCCCGGGGACAGGAGTACCATGAACACTGAAGCTTTCTTT.

This clonotype occurred a few times. The CDR3 loop reads CASSHVRSDTQYF. CDR3 in DNA: TGTGCCAGCAGCCACGTCCGCTCAGATACGCAGTATTTT. The chain combines TRBV4-2 with TRBJ2-3; D uncertain. V shed 3 bases and J shed 4 bases, with 8 bases lying between them. The CDR3 is 13 residues long. The germline CDR1 and CDR2 sequences are LGHNA and YNFKEQ.

The gene calls are TRBV2 and TRBJ1-6, with D possibly being TRBD1 (5 bases). The CDR3 length is 13 residues. V lost 7 bases and J 7 bases, leaving 11 bases between the germline ends. Germline V CDR1 and CDR2: SNHLY, FYNNEI. The CDR3 region has the DNA TGTGCCAGCACTCGGACACAGAATTCACCCCTCCACTTT. Amino acids: CASTRTQNSPLHF. Filled out from reference TRBV2 and TRBJ1-6, the complete variable domain reads EPEVTQTPSHQVTQMGQEVILRCVPISNHLYFYWYRQILGQKVEFLVSFYNNEISEKSEIFDDQFSVERPDGSNFTLKIRSTKLEDSAMYFCASTRTQNSPLHFGNGTRLTVT.

This chain connects TRBV12-3 or TRBV12-4 to TRBJ2-4, with TRBD2 identical over 10 bases. This CDR3 has 13 residues. V lost 5 bases, J lost 9 bases, and 4 bases stayed unmatched. CDR3 nucleotide sequence: TGTGCCAGCAGTCTTCAGCGGGAGGGCATTCAGTACTTC. Translation: CASSLQREGIQYF.